These T cell receptor beta chains were read from a single sample in a study of T cell repertoires in cytomegalovirus infection. TCRdb ran MiXCR on the reads and lists one entry per CDR3 protein. The sample lists about 530,000 distinct CDR3 sequences, more than 20% occurring once. Sequencing was performed on PBMCs. All receptors derive from a human donor in good health (CMV status not recorded). Some clones in this sample may be carry-over from other donors' samples. CDR3s include the opening cysteine and the closing phenylalanine or tryptophan. Each record gives: D gene, clone size, V gene, J gene, CDR3 protein, CDR3 DNA. A D gene is named only where the DNA matches it firmly. Some rows mark clone size as missing; the rest say once, few, many or name a class of expanded clone.

>-|-|TRBV19|TRBJ2-1
CASSIGLYYNEQFF
TGTGCCAGTAGTATAGGGCTCTACTACAATGAGCAGTTCTTC
>TRBD2|-|TRBV28|TRBJ2-3
CASSLSAGGTHTDTQYF
TGTGCCAGCAGTTTATCGGCGGGAGGGACCCACACAGATACGCAGTATTTT
>-|-|TRBV30|TRBJ1-5
CAWSFGAYQPQHF
TGTGCCTGGAGTTTCGGGGCTTATCAGCCCCAGCATTTT
>-|-|TRBV12-3/TRBV12-4|TRBJ1-3
CASSLEGVGGSGNTIYF
TGTGCCAGCAGTTTAGAAGGGGTAGGCGGCTCTGGAAACACCATATATTTT
>TRBD2|many|TRBV7-6|TRBJ2-6
CASTPLVAGGLSGANVLTF
TGTGCCAGCACCCCCCTGGTTGCGGGAGGGTTATCTGGGGCCAACGTCCTGACTTTC
>-|-|TRBV12-5|TRBJ2-1
CASANQGLGNEQFF
TGTGCTAGTGCCAACCAGGGTCTTGGGAATGAGCAGTTCTTC
>-|-|TRBV24-1|TRBJ2-5
CATSDLTETQYF
TGTGCCACCAGTGATTTAACAGAGACCCAGTACTTC
>-|-|TRBV5-5|TRBJ2-1
CASSLQSGRNEQFF
TGTGCCAGCAGCTTGCAGTCGGGTCGAAATGAGCAGTTCTTC
>-|-|TRBV10-3|TRBJ2-1
CAISELRGTGEVNEQFF
TGTGCCATCAGTGAGTTACGGGGCACAGGTGAGGTGAATGAGCAGTTCTTC
>-|few|TRBV4-1|TRBJ2-1
CASSRRESRNEQFF
TGCGCCAGCAGCCGACGGGAGTCACGGAATGAGCAGTTCTTC
>-|-|TRBV20-1|TRBJ2-1
CSASTGGAYNEQFF
TGCAGTGCTAGTACGGGCGGGGCCTACAATGAGCAGTTCTTC
>TRBD2|few|TRBV9|TRBJ2-3
CASSVASGGSTDTQYF
TGTGCCAGCAGCGTAGCTAGCGGGGGTAGCACAGATACGCAGTATTTT
>-|many|TRBV7-2|TRBJ2-5
CASSLSRTQETQYF
TGTGCCAGCAGCTTGTCTAGGACCCAAGAGACCCAGTACTTC
>-|few|TRBV5-4|TRBJ2-7
CASRSVGYEQYF
TGTGCCAGCAGGTCCGTCGGCTACGAGCAGTACTTC
>-|-|TRBV12-3/TRBV12-4|TRBJ2-1
CASSLVMSDTPNEQFF
TGTGCCAGCAGTTTAGTTATGAGCGATACCCCCAATGAGCAGTTCTTC
>TRBD2|-|TRBV28|TRBJ2-3
CASSLAPLAASTDTQYF
TGTGCCAGCAGCCTCGCCCCACTAGCGGCGAGCACAGATACGCAGTATTTT
>-|many|TRBV7-2|TRBJ1-2
CASSLSPDRNYGYTF
TGTGCCAGCAGCTTATCCCCCGACAGAAACTATGGCTACACCTTC
>TRBD1|-|TRBV7-9|TRBJ2-3
CASSSNRGRADTQYF
TGTGCCAGCAGCTCCAACAGGGGTAGAGCAGATACGCAGTATTTT
>TRBD1|few|TRBV19|TRBJ2-1
CASSPLGTASNEQFF
TGTGCCAGTAGTCCTTTGGGGACAGCTTCTAATGAGCAGTTCTTC
>-|few|TRBV11-2|TRBJ2-1
CASSSSGGGRAEYEQFF
TGTGCCAGCAGCTCATCAGGGGGCGGGAGGGCTGAGTATGAGCAGTTCTTC
>-|many|TRBV7-2|TRBJ2-1
CASSLVGAGVNNEQFF
TGTGCCAGCAGCTTAGTCGGGGCCGGGGTAAACAATGAGCAGTTCTTC
>-|few|TRBV7-8|TRBJ2-3
CASSLLVATPDTQYF
TGTGCCAGCAGCTTACTGGTAGCGACCCCAGATACGCAGTATTTT
>TRBD2|-|TRBV6-4|TRBJ2-1
CASSAGTSGSHEQFF
TGTGCCAGCAGTGCGGGGACTAGCGGGAGCCATGAGCAGTTCTTC
>TRBD1|once|TRBV12-3/TRBV12-4|TRBJ1-4
CASSPLTGTEREKLFF
TGTGCCAGCAGCCCTTTGACCGGGACAGAACGCGAAAAACTGTTTTTT
>TRBD2|-|TRBV7-9|TRBJ2-1
CASSPTSGPAYNEQFF
TGTGCCAGCAGCCCGACTAGCGGGCCAGCCTACAATGAGCAGTTCTTC
>-|-|TRBV12-3/TRBV12-4|TRBJ2-1
CASTQGSNEQFF
TGTGCCAGCACCCAGGGATCAAATGAGCAGTTCTTC
>-|once|TRBV4-1|TRBJ2-1
CASSPMGGTPLGDEQFF
TGCGCCAGCAGCCCAATGGGTGGGACCCCCCTCGGGGATGAGCAGTTCTTC
>-|many|TRBV11-2|TRBJ2-1
CASSSPGHPSSSYNEQFF
TGTGCCAGCAGCTCCCCGGGACACCCGTCGAGCTCCTACAATGAGCAGTTCTTC
>-|once|TRBV5-1|TRBJ2-3
CASSLAPASGTDTQYF
TGCGCCAGCAGCTTGGCCCCGGCTAGCGGCACAGATACGCAGTATTTT
>-|-|TRBV30|TRBJ2-5
CAWNGGGETQYF
TGTGCCTGGAACGGGGGTGGGGAGACCCAGTACTTC